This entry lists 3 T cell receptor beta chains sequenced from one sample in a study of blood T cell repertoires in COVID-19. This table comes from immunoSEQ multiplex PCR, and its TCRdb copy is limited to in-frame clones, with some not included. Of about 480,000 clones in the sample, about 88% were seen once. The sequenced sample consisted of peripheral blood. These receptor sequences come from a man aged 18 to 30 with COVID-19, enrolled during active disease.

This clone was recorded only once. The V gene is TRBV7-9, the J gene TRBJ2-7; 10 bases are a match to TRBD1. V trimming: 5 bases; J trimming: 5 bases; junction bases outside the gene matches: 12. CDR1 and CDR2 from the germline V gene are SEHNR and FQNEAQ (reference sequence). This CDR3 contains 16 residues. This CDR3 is CASSREVGQGLHEQYF. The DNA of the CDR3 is TGTGCCAGCAGCCGGGAGGTGGGACAGGGGCTCCACGAGCAGTACTTC.

The CDR3 loop reads CASSLDSPFEGEQFF. The CDR3, as DNA: TGCGCCAGCAGCTTGGATAGCCCCTTCGAGGGTGAGCAGTTCTTC. The V and J genes are TRBV5-1 and TRBJ2-1; the D gene is possibly TRBD2 (5 bases). The V end lost 0 bases, the J end lost 9 bases, and 16 bases lay between the germline ends. Germline V lookup: CDR1 SGHRS, CDR2 YFSETQ. CDR3 length: 15 residues. Full variable domain (rest looked up from reference TRBV5-1 and TRBJ2-1): KAGVTQTPRYLIKTRGQQVTLSCSPISGHRSVSWYQQTPGQGLQFLFEYFSETQRNKGNFPGRFSGRQFSNSRSEMNVSTLELGDSALYLCASSLDSPFEGEQFFGPGTRLTVL.

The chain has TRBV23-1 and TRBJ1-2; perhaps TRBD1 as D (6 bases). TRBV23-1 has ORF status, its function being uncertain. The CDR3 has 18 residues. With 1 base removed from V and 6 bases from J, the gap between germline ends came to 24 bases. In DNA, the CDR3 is TGCGCCAGCAGTCAATTAAGGCGCCAGAATTCAGGGGCGGATGGCTACACCTTC. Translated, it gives CASSQLRRQNSGADGYTF.